The 8 T cell receptor beta chains below were found in one sample sequenced in a study of shared clonotypes between healthy human individuals. CD45RO-negative cells were positively selected for CCR7, leaving out terminally differentiated effector memory CD45RA+ cells. TCRdb's copy holds only in-frame clones and misses some; the assay was immunoSEQ multiplex PCR. Of roughly 1,800,000 clones listed, less than 95% are singletons. The material sequenced was naive CD8+ T cells sorted from blood. The receptors were gathered from a man aged 18 to 30 in good health.

The J gene is TRBJ1-1, the V gene TRBV4-1, with D uncertain. The V end lost 2 bases, the J end lost 5 bases, and 6 bases lay between the germline ends. Germline CDR1 and CDR2: MGHRA and YSYEKL. The CDR3 loop spans 12 amino acids. The CDR3 DNA reads as TGCGCCAGCAGCCAAACAGAGACTGAAGCTTTCTTT. This gives the protein CASSQTETEAFF.

V and J are TRBV19 and TRBJ1-5; D may be TRBD1 (5 bases). V lost 7 bases and J lost 5, with 27 bases in between. Germline values: CDR1 LNHDA, CDR2 SQIVND (reference sequence). This CDR3 has 18 residues. DNA for the CDR3: TGTGCCAGTATAGGGGAGATCAACATGGGACGGACTGATCAGCCCCAGCATTTT. It encodes CASIGEINMGRTDQPQHF.

This sequence joins TRBV6-5 and TRBJ2-1; 11 positions match TRBD2. The V and J ends lost 2 bases and 3 bases, in that order; junction bases with no gene match: 3. There are 16 residues in the CDR3. The germline gives CDR1 MNHEY, CDR2 SVGAGI. Here the CDR3 DNA reads TGTGCCAGCAGTTACCTAGCGGGAGGTGACTACAATGAGCAGTTCTTC. This gives the protein CASSYLAGGDYNEQFF.

V gene TRBV5-1 combines with J gene TRBJ1-5; D is undetermined. The CDR3 is made up of 15 amino acids. Trimming cost V 0 bases and J 1 base, with 8 bases left between them. The germline gives CDR1 SGHRS, CDR2 YFSETQ. CDR3 sequence reads: CASSLGVGSNQPQHF. CDR3 coding DNA: TGCGCCAGCAGCTTGGGGGTAGGCAGCAATCAGCCCCAGCATTTT.

This clone was seen only a few times. This specimen includes other DNA sequences encoding the same CDR3. The chain has TRBV7-9 and TRBJ1-1, with D maybe TRBD1 (6 bases). The CDR3 contains 14 residues. CDR1 is SEHNR and CDR2 is FQNEAQ in the germline V gene (reference sequence). V gave up 1 base and J gave up 3 bases, with 9 bases separating them. The CDR3 sequence is CASSLVRGDTEAFF. The DNA of the CDR3 is TGTGCCAGCAGCTTAGTTAGGGGGGACACTGAAGCTTTCTTT.

The CDR3 DNA is TGTGCCAGCAGTTTTAGCGGGGGGGCTTTCGGGGAGCTGTTTTTT. Amino acid sequence: CASSFSGGAFGELFF. The V call is TRBV27, the J call TRBJ2-2; 11 bases map to TRBD2. The CDR3 length is 15 residues. Germline values: CDR1 MNHEY, CDR2 SMNVEV (reference sequence). The junction had 4 bases not matched to a gene; V was cut back by 3 bases and J by 7 bases.

The chain carries TRBV25-1 and TRBJ2-4; a weak D match, TRBD2 (6 bases). The CDR3 is 15 amino acids. Per germline, CDR1 MGHDK and CDR2 SYGVNS. With 1 base removed from V and 5 bases from J, the gap between germline ends came to 12 bases. CDR3: CASSEWRDVQNIQYF. The CDR3 coding sequence is TGTGCCAGCAGTGAATGGAGGGACGTGCAAAACATTCAGTACTTC. Variable domain in full (rest from reference TRBV25-1 and TRBJ2-4): EADIYQTPRYLVIGTGKKITLECSQTMGHDKMYWYQQDPGMELHLIHYSYGVNSTEKGDLSSESTVSRIRTEHFPLTLESARPSHTSQYLCASSEWRDVQNIQYFGAGTRLSVL.

This clone was seen once. The gene calls are TRBV7-8 and TRBJ2-7; D may match TRBD1 or TRBD2 (7 bases each). This CDR3 has 16 residues. V lost 4 bases and J 5 bases, leaving 21 bases between the germline ends. Germline V gene lookup returns CDR1 SGHVS and CDR2 FQNEAQ. The CDR3 is CASSSPGGTAIDEQYF. Here the CDR3 DNA reads TGTGCCAGCAGCTCTCCCGGGGGGACAGCTATCGACGAGCAGTACTTC.